The next 10 T cell receptor beta chains were all read from a single sample in a study of beta chain features in type 1 diabetes. Investigators reverse transcribed all isolated RNA, so they sequenced expressed TCRB transcripts. Profiled with immunoSEQ multiplex PCR; TCRdb holds only in-frame clones, not every one. The sample has 300,000 to 350,000 clones; 11% to 15% are singletons. The specimen sequenced was central memory CD4+ T cells from blood. These receptors all stem from a man aged 25-45 years in good health.

This clone was detected a few times. This chain uses TRBV30 with TRBJ2-1; D ambiguous. V was cut by 4 bases and J by 1 base, with 11 bases left in between. The length of the CDR3 is 14 residues. The germline CDR1 and CDR2 sequences are GTSNPN and SVGIG (reference sequence). CDR3 DNA: TGTGCCTGGACTAGGGAAAGGTCCTACAATGAGCAGTTCTTC. It codes for CAWTRERSYNEQFF.

The chain combines TRBV11-2 with TRBJ1-1, with a tentative D call TRBD1 (5 bases). The CDR3 has 12 amino acids. Per the germline V gene, CDR1 is SGHAT and CDR2 is FQNNGV. V lost 4 bases, J lost 7 bases, and 10 bases lay in between. The CDR3 nucleotides are TGTGCCAGCAGCTCACCCACAGGTGAAGCTTTCTTT. Protein: CASSSPTGEAFF.

The chain has TRBV7-2 and TRBJ2-3; 8 nucleotides agree with TRBD2. The junction had 6 bases not matched to a gene; V was cut back by 3 bases and J by 1 base. This CDR3 comprises 16 residues. Germline V CDR1 and CDR2: SGHTA, FQGNSA. The CDR3 loop reads CASSLVAGSGTDTQYF. The CDR3 nucleotides are TGTGCCAGCAGCTTGGTAGCGGGATCTGGCACAGATACGCAGTATTTT.

The CDR3 nucleotides are TGTGCCAGCAGCCTGGACAGGGCCGAGCAGTACGTC. Protein product: CASSLDRAEQYV. The genes are TRBV11-3 and TRBJ2-7; 8 nucleotides agree with TRBD1. The CDR3 sequence is 12 residues long. The V gene's germline CDR1 is SGHNT and CDR2 YENEEA. V lost 5 bases and J lost 6; bases outside the gene matches: 3.

This clone came up a few times. This sequence joins TRBV4-2 and TRBJ2-1; 16 bases line up with TRBD2. The CDR3 has 16 residues. Looked up from germline, CDR1 is LGHNA and CDR2 is YNFKEQ. The V segment lost 6 bases and the J segment 9 bases; nucleotides outside the gene matches: 8. The CDR3 DNA follows: TGTGCCAGCAGACTAAGGGGGACTAGCGGGAGGGGTGAGCAGTTCTTC. Protein sequence: CASRLRGTSGRGEQFF.

The chain links TRBV2 to TRBJ1-4; D unclear. Germline V lookup: CDR1 SNHLY, CDR2 FYNNEI. CDR3 length: 14 amino acids. V was pared by 5 bases and J by 7 bases, with 14 bases between. CDR3 nucleotides: TGTGCCAGCAGTCCATACGGGGATGCTGAAAAACTGTTTTTT. It yields the protein CASSPYGDAEKLFF.

As DNA, the CDR3 is TGCGCCAGCAGCTTGGTAGCGGGGGGCCGACCTAGCACAGATACGCAGTATTTT. It specifies CASSLVAGGRPSTDTQYF. The chain combines TRBV5-1 with TRBJ2-3; 10 bases match TRBD2. CDR3 size: 18 residues. V lost 0 bases and J lost 0; bases outside the gene matches: 7. Germline V gene lookup returns CDR1 SGHRS and CDR2 YFSETQ. Filled out from reference TRBV5-1 and TRBJ2-3, the complete variable domain reads KAGVTQTPRYLIKTRGQQVTLSCSPISGHRSVSWYQQTPGQGLQFLFEYFSETQRNKGNFPGRFSGRQFSNSRSEMNVSTLELGDSALYLCASSLVAGGRPSTDTQYFGPGTRLTVL.

The table lists this clone with a few counts. This rearrangement joins TRBV30 to TRBJ1-5; D gene uncertain. V was shortened by 5 bases and J by 6 bases, with 17 bases between the two germline ends. CDR1 and CDR2 (germline): GTSNPN, SVGIG (reference sequence). This CDR3 has 14 residues. The DNA of the CDR3 is TGTGCCTGGTTGGGAGTTAGATATAGTCAGCCCCAGCATTTT. It codes for CAWLGVRYSQPQHF.

In its sample, this clone was seen a few times. The chain carries TRBV9 and TRBJ1-5; D is unclear. The V end lost 0 bases, the J end lost 7 bases, and 11 bases lay between the germline ends. Germline loops: CDR1 SGDLS, CDR2 YYNGEE. CDR3 length equals 14 residues. CDR3 in DNA: TGTGCCAGCAGCGTAGGGACCCTAGGCCAGCCCCAGCATTTT. Translation gives CASSVGTLGQPQHF.

The sample holds a few counts of this clone. J is TRBJ2-1 and V is TRBV6-1; D ambiguous. Germline CDR1 and CDR2: MNHNS and SASEGT. V was trimmed by 7 bases and J by 1 base, leaving 8 bases between them. This CDR3 is built from 13 residues. The CDR3 sequence is CASMRVSYNEQFF. In DNA, the CDR3 is TGTGCCAGCATGCGAGTGTCCTACAATGAGCAGTTCTTC.